The next 25 T cell receptor beta chains were all read from a single sample in a study of CD8 T cells in ankylosing spondylitis. Using its own MiXCR run on the 5' RACE reads, TCRdb lists one record per CDR3 protein. Among 220,000 or so distinct CDR3 sequences, 10% to 13% were seen once, and the ten largest hold approximately 20%. The sequenced material came from blood, either unsorted or a sorted T cell fraction (not recorded which). Receptors were obtained from a male donor with ankylosing spondylitis or in good health (not recorded which).

This clonotype was counted ten times or more. The V and J genes are TRBV5-1 and TRBJ2-3; unclear D gene. This CDR3 comprises 16 residues. V was shortened by 3 bases and J by 2 bases, with 16 bases between the two germline ends. Germline V gene sequence: CDR1 SGHRS, CDR2 YFSETQ. CDR3 sequence: CASSSEASAITDTQYF. CDR3 in DNA: TGCGCCAGCAGCTCGGAAGCCTCTGCGATCACAGATACGCAGTATTTT. The entire variable domain, with the rest obtained from reference TRBV5-1 and TRBJ2-3, is as follows: KAGVTQTPRYLIKTRGQQVTLSCSPISGHRSVSWYQQTPGQGLQFLFEYFSETQRNKGNFPGRFSGRQFSNSRSEMNVSTLELGDSALYLCASSSEASAITDTQYFGPGTRLTVL.

The sample holds many counts of this clonotype. One end of the junction does not line up with germline, which may come from a read error. The CDR3 loop reads CASSLRDGSSVGLRHF. The CDR3 coding sequence is TGTGCCAGCAGTTTGAGGGACGGCTCATCGGTTGGTCTTAGGCACTTC. The chain recombines TRBV28 with TRBJ2-7; D assignment may be TRBD1 or TRBD2 (5 bases each). In germline, CDR1 is MDHEN, CDR2 SYDVKM. This CDR3 spans 16 amino acids.

This clonotype was recorded only once. A much larger clone lies a single base off, so this may be a read error. The V and J genes are TRBV29-1 and TRBJ2-3; D gene uncertain. The J call may be incorrect, as the DNA end agrees better with TRBJ1-5. The CDR3 covers 13 residues. Germline V CDR1 and CDR2: SQVTM, ANQGSEA. The CDR3 sequence: CSVDGIGTDTQHF. DNA for the CDR3: TGCAGCGTTGACGGGATCGGCACAGATACGCAGCATTTT.

This clonotype was observed at least ten times. V usage is TRBV28 and J usage is TRBJ2-7, with D possibly matching TRBD2 (6 bases). This CDR3 has 16 amino acids. Trimming took 6 bases from V and 1 from J, leaving 19 bases between them. From germline, CDR1 is MDHEN and CDR2 SYDVKM. CDR3 sequence: CASRNHGTVGSYEQYF. The CDR3 DNA reads TGTGCCAGCAGAAACCATGGGACTGTGGGGTCCTACGAGCAGTACTTC.

There are many counts of this clonotype. The chain combines TRBV5-1 with TRBJ1-1; maybe TRBD1 (5 bases). The CDR3 sequence is 14 residues long. Trimming removed 4 bases from V and 2 bases from J, with 12 bases in between. Germline V lookup: CDR1 SGHRS, CDR2 YFSETQ. CDR3 coding DNA: TGCGCCAGCAGCCGAGCGGGGGGAAACACTGAAGCTTTCTTT. Its protein product is CASSRAGGNTEAFF.

This clonotype was picked up many times. The chain carries TRBV28 and TRBJ2-7; possibly TRBD2 for D (6 bases). CDR1 and CDR2 from the germline V gene are MDHEN and SYDVKM. The CDR3 length is 16 residues. The germline V and J ends were trimmed by 8 bases and 0 bases, with 20 bases remaining between them. For the CDR3, the DNA is TGTGCCAGCGGGGTGTTGGGTGGCGGGGCCTCCTACGAGCAGTACTTC. Its translation is CASGVLGGGASYEQYF.

This clonotype has ten or more counts. The rearrangement links TRBV5-1 to TRBJ2-7, with 7 bases lining up with TRBD1. Germline assignment: CDR1 SGHRS and CDR2 YFSETQ. The trim removed 2 bases at V and 0 bases at J, leaving 5 bases unmatched. The CDR3 is made up of 15 amino acids. In DNA, the CDR3 is TGCGCCAGCAGCTTTCTACAGGGGCCCTCCTACGAGCAGTACTTC. Amino acid sequence: CASSFLQGPSYEQYF.

This clonotype was seen many times. This chain joins TRBV20-1 and TRBJ2-7; D possibly uses TRBD1 or TRBD2 (6 bases each). Germline values: CDR1 DFQATT, CDR2 SNEGSKA (reference sequence). Trimming removed 1 base from V and 4 bases from J, with 14 bases in between. The CDR3 extends over 14 amino acids. DNA for the CDR3: TGCAGTGCTAGAGCGAACAGGGCGGGGTACGAGCAGTACTTC. Protein: CSARANRAGYEQYF.

This clonotype was counted at least ten times. This chain connects TRBV12-3 or TRBV12-4 to TRBJ1-6, with 8 bases matching TRBD1. With 4 bases clipped from V and 8 bases from J, the junction kept 7 bases outside the gene matches. CDR3 length equals 15 residues. This CDR3 reads CASSSGAGGHSPLHF. The DNA for the CDR3 is TGTGCCAGCAGTTCCGGGGCAGGGGGCCATTCACCCCTCCACTTT.

In this sample, this clonotype turned up many times. The chain recombines TRBV27 with TRBJ2-2; 13 nucleotides line up with TRBD2. Germline V gene sequence: CDR1 MNHEY, CDR2 SMNVEV (reference sequence). V gave up 2 bases and J gave up 6 bases; unmatched junction bases: 0. CDR3 length: 15 residues. DNA for the CDR3: TGTGCCAGCAGTTTAACTAGCGGGGGGGCCGGGGAGCTGTTTTTT. Its translation is CASSLTSGGAGELFF.

This clonotype appeared a few times. A much larger clone lies a single base off, so this may be a read error. The chain uses TRBV28 and TRBJ2-5; D is unclear. Germline loops: CDR1 MDHEN, CDR2 SYDVKM. Trimming cost V 8 bases and J 1 base, with 17 bases left between them. CDR3 length: 15 amino acids. CDR3 protein: CASGPRHLLQETQYF. The CDR3, as DNA: TGTGCCAGCGGTCCTCGACACCTTCTCCAAGAGACCCAGTACTTC.

A note on this clonotype: This may stem from a read error, because a much larger clone lies one nucleotide away. This chain uses TRBV7-6 with TRBJ2-7; 10 positions match TRBD2. CDR1 is SGHVS, CDR2 FNYEAQ, per germline. The CDR3 length is 14 residues. The DNA for the CDR3 is TGTGCCTGCAGCCTGAGCGGGGGGGCTGGAGAGCAGTACTTC. Its translation: CACSLSGGAGEQYF. Filled out from reference TRBV7-6 and TRBJ2-7, the complete variable domain reads GAGVSQSPRYKVTKRGQDVALRCDPISGHVSLYWYRQALGQGPEFLTYFNYEAQQDKSGLPNDRFSAERPEGSISTLTIQRTEQRDSAMYRCACSLSGGAGEQYFGPGTRLTVT.

This clonotype showed up just a few times. V usage is TRBV9 and J usage is TRBJ2-3, with 11 bases lining up with TRBD2. V shed 2 bases, J shed 4 bases, and the junction held 6 bases outside the gene matches. In germline, CDR1 is SGDLS, CDR2 YYNGEE. This CDR3 is built from 16 residues. CDR3 amino acids: CASSVDTSGGPDTQYF. DNA for the CDR3: TGTGCCAGCAGCGTGGACACTAGCGGGGGTCCAGATACGCAGTATTTT.

This clonotype was counted at least ten times. This rearrangement joins TRBV9 to TRBJ2-1; D not resolved. Germline values: CDR1 SGDLS, CDR2 YYNGEE. V shed 4 bases and J shed 5 bases, with 19 bases lying between them. The CDR3 is 16 residues long. The CDR3, as DNA: TGTGCCAGCAGCTCGCCCGGCCGACCCCTCCACAATGAGCAGTTCTTC. Translation: CASSSPGRPLHNEQFF.

In its sample, this clonotype was seen many times. The chain is built from TRBV20-1 and TRBJ2-1; 9 positions match TRBD2. Losses at the gene ends were 5 bases for V and 7 bases for J; bases not matched to a gene: 21. The CDR3 consists of 18 residues. The germline V gene has CDR1 DFQATT and CDR2 SNEGSKA (reference sequence). CDR3 protein: CSAPKTRQGPREGNEQFF. The CDR3 DNA reads TGCAGTGCTCCCAAAACCCGACAGGGTCCGCGGGAGGGGAATGAGCAGTTCTTC.

There are many counts of this clonotype. This rearrangement joins TRBV12-3 or TRBV12-4 to TRBJ2-3; D not certain. This CDR3 spans 12 amino acids. V lost 5 bases, J lost 12 bases, and 15 bases lay in between. The CDR3 loop reads CASSPSGSFQYF. CDR3 bases: TGTGCCAGCAGTCCAAGTGGGTCCTTCCAGTATTTT.

This clonotype was detected many times. The CDR3 here is CASRRDENTEAFF. The CDR3 bases are TGTGCCAGCAGGCGGGACGAGAACACTGAAGCTTTCTTT. The rearrangement uses TRBV11-3 and TRBJ1-1; D perhaps matches TRBD1 (5 bases). The length of the CDR3 is 13 residues. In germline, CDR1 is SGHNT, CDR2 YENEEA. The germline V and J ends were trimmed by 6 bases and 1 base, with 9 bases remaining between them.

There are many counts of this clonotype. CDR3 nucleotides: TGCGCCAGCAGCTTAAACGCGGAGACCCAGTACTTC. Its protein is CASSLNAETQYF. The chain combines TRBV5-1 with TRBJ2-5; D gene uncertain. Germline V lookup: CDR1 SGHRS, CDR2 YFSETQ. The CDR3 totals 12 residues. V lost 2 bases and J 5 bases, leaving 7 bases between the germline ends.

There are many counts of this clonotype. V and J are TRBV12-3 or TRBV12-4 and TRBJ1-3; D gene unclear. Trimming removed 6 bases from V and 3 bases from J, with 12 bases in between. This CDR3 region has 14 residues. The DNA for the CDR3 is TGTGCCAGCAGACCGACGGATCTTGGAAACACCATATATTTT. Protein product: CASRPTDLGNTIYF.

The sample holds many counts of this clonotype. The chain links TRBV29-1 to TRBJ2-3; 8 bases are a match to TRBD1. The V gene's germline CDR1 is SQVTM and CDR2 ANQGSEA. V was pared by 1 base and J by 4 bases, with 1 base of the junction left unmatched. The CDR3 is made up of 13 amino acids. CDR3 nucleotide sequence: TGCAGCGTTGAAGCACAGGGGGCAGATACGCAGTATTTT. It yields the protein CSVEAQGADTQYF.

This clonotype was picked up a small number of times. The chain carries TRBV10-2 and TRBJ2-3, with TRBD2 matching 8 bases. The germline V gene encodes CDR1 WSHSY and CDR2 SAAADI. V shed 1 base and J 0 bases; nucleotides not matched to a gene: 6. CDR3 length equals 17 residues. The CDR3 DNA sequence: TGCGCCAGCAGTGAGTTTGGACTAGCATGGAGCACAGATACGCAGTATTTT. This translates into CASSEFGLAWSTDTQYF.

The chain recombines TRBV11-2 with TRBJ2-3; the D is unclear. Deletions cut 0 bases from V and 6 bases from J, with 16 bases between. This CDR3 has 16 residues. CDR1 SGHAT and CDR2 FQNNGV come from the germline V gene. The CDR3: CASSLDLIGEADTQYF. The CDR3 region has the DNA TGTGCCAGCAGCTTAGATCTTATTGGGGAAGCGGATACGCAGTATTTT.

This clonotype was seen at least ten times. The chain combines TRBV5-1 with TRBJ2-7, with TRBD1 identical over 9 bases. Germline assignment: CDR1 SGHRS and CDR2 YFSETQ. The J segment lost 4 bases and the V segment lost 4 bases, leaving 6 bases of the junction unmatched. The CDR3 is 14 residues long. The CDR3 nucleotides read TGCGCCAGCAGCACAGCGGGACAGGGATACGAGCAGTACTTC. The encoded protein is CASSTAGQGYEQYF.

This clonotype came up many times. The chain links TRBV20-1 to TRBJ1-2; 9 positions agree with TRBD1. V shed 7 bases and J 6 bases; nucleotides not matched to a gene: 18. The germline V gene encodes CDR1 DFQATT and CDR2 SNEGSKA (reference sequence). This CDR3 is built from 16 residues. CDR3 DNA sequence: TGCAGTGTCAAGCCCCCTTTTAACAGGGGGCCGAATGGCTACACCTTC. This translates into CSVKPPFNRGPNGYTF.

This clonotype appeared a few times. The chain is built from TRBV6-2 or TRBV6-3 and TRBJ2-2, with 11 bases that match TRBD2. The ends lost 6 bases at V and 6 bases at J; junction bases unmatched: 6. In germline, CDR1 is MNHEY, CDR2 SVGEGT. This CDR3 is 15 amino acids long. In DNA form, the CDR3 reads TGTGCCAGCAGCATAGCGGGGGGGGACGCCGGGGAGCTGTTTTTT. This sequence encodes CASSIAGGDAGELFF.